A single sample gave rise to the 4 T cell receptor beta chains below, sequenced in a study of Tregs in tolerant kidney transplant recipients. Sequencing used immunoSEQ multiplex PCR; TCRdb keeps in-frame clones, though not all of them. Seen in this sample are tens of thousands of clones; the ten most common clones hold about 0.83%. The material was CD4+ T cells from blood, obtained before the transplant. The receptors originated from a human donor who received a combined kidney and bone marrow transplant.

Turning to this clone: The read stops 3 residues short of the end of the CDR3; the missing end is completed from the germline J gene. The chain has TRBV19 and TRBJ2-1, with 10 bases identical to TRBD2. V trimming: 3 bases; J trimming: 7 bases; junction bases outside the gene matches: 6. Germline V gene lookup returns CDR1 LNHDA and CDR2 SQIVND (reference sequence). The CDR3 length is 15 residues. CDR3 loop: CASSISSGRPNEQFF. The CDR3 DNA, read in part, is TGTGCCAGTAGTATCTCTAGCGGGAGACCGAATGAG. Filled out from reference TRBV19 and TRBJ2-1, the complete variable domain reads DGGITQSPKYLFRKEGQNVTLSCEQNLNHDAMYWYRQDPGQGLRLIYYSQIVNDFQKGDIAEGYSVSREKKESFPLTVTSAQKNPTAFYLCASSISSGRPNEQFFGPGTRLTVL.

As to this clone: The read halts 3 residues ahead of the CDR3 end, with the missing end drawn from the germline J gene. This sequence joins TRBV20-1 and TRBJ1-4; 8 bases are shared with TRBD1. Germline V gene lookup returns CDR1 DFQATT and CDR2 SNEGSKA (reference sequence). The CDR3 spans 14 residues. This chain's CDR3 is CSPSGGPTNEKLFF. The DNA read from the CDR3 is TGCAGCCCCTCAGGGGGCCCAACTAATGAAAAA.

The covered CDR3 bases are TGTGCCAGTGAGGAAGACTCGCTTGGGGAAAAA. Translation: CASEEDSLGEK. The complete CDR3 protein is CASEEDSLGEKLFF. This chain links TRBV19 with TRBJ1-4; D is unclear. From the germline J gene comes the end of the CDR3, since the read stops 3 residues before it. The CDR3 extends over 14 amino acids. The V end was cut by 8 bases, the J end by 8 bases, with 18 bases between. The germline V gene has CDR1 LNHDA and CDR2 SQIVND (reference sequence). Full variable domain (outside the CDR3, taken from reference TRBV19 and TRBJ1-4): DGGITQSPKYLFRKEGQNVTLSCEQNLNHDAMYWYRQDPGQGLRLIYYSQIVNDFQKGDIAEGYSVSREKKESFPLTVTSAQKNPTAFYLCASEEDSLGEKLFFGSGTQLSVL.

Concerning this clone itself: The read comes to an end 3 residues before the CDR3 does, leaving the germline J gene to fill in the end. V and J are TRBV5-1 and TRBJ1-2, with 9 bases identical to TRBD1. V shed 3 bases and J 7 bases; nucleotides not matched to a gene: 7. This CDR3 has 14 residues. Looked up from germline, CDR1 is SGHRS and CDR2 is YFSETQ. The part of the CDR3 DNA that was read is TGCGCCAGCAGCTCCGAACAGGGGGCGGGTGGC. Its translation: CASSSEQGAGG. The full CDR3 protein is CASSSEQGAGGYTF.